This T cell receptor (beta chain) was retrieved from a study of cytomegalovirus exposure and HLA in healthy donors. Notes on the study in general: Links to common viral pathogens appeared, in a later analysis, for several of the most significant clusters. Owing to their indistinguishability, certain V segments, notably TRBV6-2 and TRBV6-3, were excluded.

A word on this clone: The antigen remains unidentified.

V lost 5 bases and J 5 bases, leaving 14 bases between the germline ends. The CDR3 is 14 amino acids. Germline values: CDR1 SGHTA, CDR2 FQGTGA. The PCR was carried out with 60 Vbeta primers and 13 Jbeta primers. Assay used: immunoSEQ multiplex PCR; TCRdb lists only in-frame clones, some missing. The sample has some 130,000 clones, roughly 85% seen once. The receptor comes from a man in his forties or fifties in good health and CMV-seronegative. The chain couples TRBV7-3 to TRBJ2-3; a possible D gene is TRBD2 (5 bases). Sequencing was performed on PBMCs. This CDR3 is CASSHSGSGDTQYF. In nucleotides, the CDR3 is TGTGCCAGCAGCCACTCGGGGAGCGGAGATACGCAGTATTTT. The entire variable domain, with the rest obtained from reference TRBV7-3 and TRBJ2-3, is as follows: GAGVSQTPSNKVTEKGKYVELRCDPISGHTALYWYRQSLGQGPEFLIYFQGTGAADDSGLPNDRFFAVRPEGSVSTLKIQRTERGDSAVYLCASSHSGSGDTQYFGPGTRLTVL.